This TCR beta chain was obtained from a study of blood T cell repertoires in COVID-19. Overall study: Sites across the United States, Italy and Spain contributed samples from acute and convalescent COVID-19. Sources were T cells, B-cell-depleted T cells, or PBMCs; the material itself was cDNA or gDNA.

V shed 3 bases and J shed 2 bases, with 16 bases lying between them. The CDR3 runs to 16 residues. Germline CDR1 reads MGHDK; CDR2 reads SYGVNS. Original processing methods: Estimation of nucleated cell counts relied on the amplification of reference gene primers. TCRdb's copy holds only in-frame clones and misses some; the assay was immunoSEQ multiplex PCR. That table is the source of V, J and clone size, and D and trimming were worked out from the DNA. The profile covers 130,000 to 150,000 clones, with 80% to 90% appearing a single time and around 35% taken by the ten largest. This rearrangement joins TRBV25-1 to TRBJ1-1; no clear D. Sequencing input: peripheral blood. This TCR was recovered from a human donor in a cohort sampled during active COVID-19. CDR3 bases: TGTGCCAGCAGTGATACGTACGGGGTGTCCAACACTGAAGCTTTCTTT. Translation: CASSDTYGVSNTEAFF.